A selection of T cell receptor beta chains follows, all from one sample in a study of cytomegalovirus exposure and HLA in healthy donors. Profiling relied on immunoSEQ multiplex PCR, and the TCRdb table lists in-frame clones only, not all of them. The profile shows 200,000 to 250,000 clones, over 80% of them singletons. The material sequenced was PBMCs. Every receptor here comes from a woman between 45 and 65 years old in good health and CMV-seropositive. Both conserved end residues are part of each CDR3. Each record gives: J gene, D gene, V gene, clone size, CDR3 DNA, CDR3 protein. A D gene is named only where the DNA matches it firmly. Not every row has a clone size; where given, it reads once, few, many or a size class.

j_gene: TRBJ1-2; d_gene: .; v_gene: TRBV28; abundance: .; CDR3nt: TGTGCCAGCAGGCGAGAGGTGGGCAGGGTTGGCTACACCTTC; CDR3aa: CASRREVGRVGYTF
j_gene: TRBJ1-1; d_gene: .; v_gene: TRBV6-5; abundance: once; CDR3nt: TGTGCCAGCAGTTACGGCAGAATGAACACTGAAGCTTTCTTT; CDR3aa: CASSYGRMNTEAFF
j_gene: TRBJ1-2; d_gene: .; v_gene: TRBV19; abundance: once; CDR3nt: TGTGCCAGTAGTATTTCAGGGCCTGACCTCTATGGCTACACCTTC; CDR3aa: CASSISGPDLYGYTF
j_gene: TRBJ1-1; d_gene: .; v_gene: TRBV6-1; abundance: .; CDR3nt: TGTGCCAGCAGGAGGGCCTTGAACACTGAAGCTTTCTTT; CDR3aa: CASRRALNTEAFF
j_gene: TRBJ1-2; d_gene: .; v_gene: TRBV29-1; abundance: .; CDR3nt: TGCAGCGTTGAAAAACAGGGAAGTGACTATGGCTACACCTTC; CDR3aa: CSVEKQGSDYGYTF
j_gene: TRBJ2-7; d_gene: .; v_gene: TRBV19; abundance: .; CDR3nt: TGTGCCACCAGCGCCGTTACGCACTCCTACGAGCAGTACTTC; CDR3aa: CATSAVTHSYEQYF
j_gene: TRBJ2-7; d_gene: TRBD2; v_gene: TRBV9; abundance: once; CDR3nt: TGTGCCAGCAGCCACTCCGGGGGGTACCCCTACGAGCAGTACTTC; CDR3aa: CASSHSGGYPYEQYF
j_gene: TRBJ2-1; d_gene: TRBD1; v_gene: TRBV9; abundance: few; CDR3nt: TGTGCCAGCAGCGCGGGACAGGGTTCCTACAATGAGCAGTTCTTC; CDR3aa: CASSAGQGSYNEQFF
j_gene: TRBJ1-1; d_gene: TRBD1; v_gene: TRBV29-1; abundance: .; CDR3nt: TGCAGCGCGAACAGGGGGCGGGGGACTGAAGCTTTCTTT; CDR3aa: CSANRGRGTEAFF
j_gene: TRBJ1-1; d_gene: TRBD1; v_gene: TRBV18; abundance: .; CDR3nt: TGTGCCAGCTCCCCCGTCCCGGGACAGGGTTACGACACTGAAGCTTTCTTT; CDR3aa: CASSPVPGQGYDTEAFF
j_gene: TRBJ2-1; d_gene: .; v_gene: TRBV7-9; abundance: .; CDR3nt: TGTGCCAGCAGCTTATTATTGTCTGAGCAGTTCTTC; CDR3aa: CASSLLLSEQFF
j_gene: TRBJ1-1; d_gene: TRBD1; v_gene: TRBV10-3; abundance: few; CDR3nt: TGTGCCATCAGGAAACAGGGGGGCACTGAAGCTTTCTTT; CDR3aa: CAIRKQGGTEAFF
j_gene: TRBJ1-2; d_gene: .; v_gene: TRBV6-5; abundance: .; CDR3nt: TGTGCCAGCAGTTCGCGGACAGCTAACTATGGCTACACCTTC; CDR3aa: CASSSRTANYGYTF
j_gene: TRBJ1-1; d_gene: .; v_gene: TRBV6-1; abundance: .; CDR3nt: TGTGCCAGCAGTGAAGCTTTGGACTTCTCCCCTGAAGCTTTCTTT; CDR3aa: CASSEALDFSPEAFF
j_gene: TRBJ2-2; d_gene: TRBD2; v_gene: TRBV7-2; abundance: .; CDR3nt: TGTGCCAGCAGCTCGGGGGGACTAGCCCGCACCGGGGAGCTGTTTTTT; CDR3aa: CASSSGGLARTGELFF
j_gene: TRBJ2-3; d_gene: .; v_gene: TRBV13; abundance: .; CDR3nt: TGTGCCAGCAGCTTAGTTTGGGGACAAGTGGGCTCGTCTCCAGGCACAGATACGCAGTATTTT; CDR3aa: CASSLVWGQVGSSPGTDTQYF